This is a list of T cell receptor beta chains from one sample in a study of blood T cell repertoires in COVID-19. Repertoires were generated with immunoSEQ multiplex PCR, while TCRdb's copy carries only in-frame clones and drops some. Among 180,000 or so clones listed, about 84% were seen once. Input material: PBMCs or T cells enriched from blood (not recorded which). The receptors here all came from a woman in her 30s who had recovered from COVID-19. Each CDR3 is given with its conserved first and last residue. A D gene is named only where the DNA matches it firmly. Not every row has a clone size; where given, it reads once, few, many or a size class.

cdr3_nt cdr3_aa cdr3_length clone_size v_call d_call j_call
TGTGCCAGCAGCTCCATTCGGGGTGAAGCTTTCTTT CASSSIRGEAFF 12 few TRBV5-4 . TRBJ1-1
TGTGCCAGTAGAAAGTCGGGACAGGGTGGGGAGACCCAGTACTTC CASRKSGQGGETQYF 15 . TRBV19 TRBD1 TRBJ2-5
TGTGCCAGCAGCCCCGGGACTATGCGCGAGCAGTACTTC CASSPGTMREQYF 13 . TRBV7-2 TRBD2 TRBJ2-7
TGTGCCAGCAGCGAAAAGGGACTCGGGGCGTGGGAGCAGTACTTC CASSEKGLGAWEQYF 15 few TRBV3-1/TRBV3-2 . TRBJ2-7
TGTGCCAGCAGCCTCCGGGACACTTTACAGCCCCAGCATTTT CASSLRDTLQPQHF 14 . TRBV27 . TRBJ1-5
TGTGCCAGCAGTGGAGGGGGCGCCCGCTATGGCTACACCTTC CASSGGGARYGYTF 14 . TRBV28 TRBD1 TRBJ1-2
TGTGCTAGCAGCTCCGCCGTAGCGGGAGGGGTAGATGAGCAGTTCTTC CASSSAVAGGVDEQFF 16 few TRBV7-7 TRBD2 TRBJ2-1
TGTGCCAGCAAAAAGGGGGTTTGGACTGAAGCTTTCTTT CASKKGVWTEAFF 13 . TRBV11-2 . TRBJ1-1
TGTGCCACCAGCCCGGGACAGGGAGGGCGTGAAAAACTGTTTTTT CATSPGQGGREKLFF 15 . TRBV24-1 TRBD1 TRBJ1-4
TGTGCCAGCAGTTACGGGGGGGCGAGGGAAAAACTGTTTTTT CASSYGGAREKLFF 14 . TRBV6-5 . TRBJ1-4
TGTGCCAGTAGTCCCCGACTAGCGGGCTACGAGCAGTACTTC CASSPRLAGYEQYF 14 . TRBV19 TRBD2 TRBJ2-7
TGTGCCAGCAGTTTATCAACTGGGACAGGGGGTGGTTATGGCTACACCTTC CASSLSTGTGGGYGYTF 17 . TRBV28 TRBD1 TRBJ1-2
TGTGCCAGCAGTCCAGGGGCCGAGCAGTACTTC CASSPGAEQYF 11 few TRBV28 . TRBJ2-7
TGTGCCAGCAGCCCGCCTCTACGGGATACGCAGTATTTT CASSPPLRDTQYF 13 . TRBV3-1/TRBV3-2 . TRBJ2-3
TGTGCCAGCAGCTTAGAAGCCGGACTAGCGGGAGGGCCTAAGGATGAGCAGTTCTTC CASSLEAGLAGGPKDEQFF 19 . TRBV7-8 TRBD2 TRBJ2-1
TGTGCCAGCAGTGAGGCGGGACGGAAAAATGGCTACACCTTC CASSEAGRKNGYTF 14 . TRBV6-1 . TRBJ1-2
TGTGCCAGCAGTTTCACCGTAGCGGGAGTCGGCGCAGATACGCAGTATTTT CASSFTVAGVGADTQYF 17 . TRBV27 TRBD2 TRBJ2-3
TGTGCCAGCAGAGCGGGAGTGGACACCGGGGAGCTGTTTTTT CASRAGVDTGELFF 14 once TRBV6-4 TRBD2 TRBJ2-2
TGTGCCAGCAGCAAGCACAGGGTTGGTGAAAAACTGTTTTTT CASSKHRVGEKLFF 14 . TRBV21-1 . TRBJ1-4
TGTGCCGTGTTTAAGGGACAGAACACTGAAGCTTTCTTT CAVFKGQNTEAFF 13 . TRBV6-5 . TRBJ1-1
TGCGCCAGCAGCCTCGGGACTTCATATGGCTACACCTTC CASSLGTSYGYTF 13 . TRBV5-1 . TRBJ1-2
TGTGCCAGCAGCTTAACTAACTCCTACGAGCAGTACTTC CASSLTNSYEQYF 13 . TRBV7-3 . TRBJ2-7
TGTGCCAGTAGTACTCCGGACAGGGGGCACGCAGATACGCAGTATTTT CASSTPDRGHADTQYF 16 . TRBV19 TRBD1 TRBJ2-3
TGTGCCAGCAGTGAAGGCAGGGGGCGAAATCAGCCCCAGCATTTT CASSEGRGRNQPQHF 15 . TRBV6-1 TRBD1 TRBJ1-5
TGTGCCAGCAGCCACCAGGGAGCCAAAAACATTCAGTACTTC CASSHQGAKNIQYF 14 . TRBV3-1/TRBV3-2 . TRBJ2-4
TGTGCCAGCTCACACGGTACTAGCGGGAGGGCCACAGATACGCAGTATTTT CASSHGTSGRATDTQYF 17 . TRBV18 TRBD2 TRBJ2-3
TGTGCCAGCAGTGATTACCCTAGACAGTCATCTCTCTACGAGCAGTACTTC CASSDYPRQSSLYEQYF 17 . TRBV6-1 . TRBJ2-7
TGTGCCAGCAGCTTAGGGCTAGCGGGTTCCTACGAGCAGTACTTC CASSLGLAGSYEQYF 15 . TRBV7-9 TRBD2 TRBJ2-7
TGTGCCAGCAGCTTTAACAGGGGAGGAGATCAGCCCCAGCATTTT CASSFNRGGDQPQHF 15 . TRBV7-2 TRBD1 TRBJ1-5
TGTGCCAGCAGTGACTCCCGGACTAGCGGGTCCAGCGAGCAGTTCTTC CASSDSRTSGSSEQFF 16 . TRBV6-4 TRBD2 TRBJ2-1
TGTGCCAGCAGTCGTGGGGGCGGGAGGGCCGATTCCTACGAGCAGTACTTC CASSRGGGRADSYEQYF 17 . TRBV5-5 TRBD2 TRBJ2-7
TGTGCCAGCAGCTCACAGGGGTCCACGAACACTGAAGCTTTCTTT CASSSQGSTNTEAFF 15 . TRBV7-9 TRBD1 TRBJ1-1
TGTGCCAGCGGTCCACAGGGGACCTCCAACTATGGCTACACCTTC CASGPQGTSNYGYTF 15 . TRBV27 TRBD1 TRBJ1-2
TGCGCCAGCAGCCCGGGGACAGGGGGTGGAAAACTGTTTTTT CASSPGTGGGKLFF 14 . TRBV5-1 TRBD1 TRBJ1-4
TGTGCCAGCAGTCTTGCTAGCGGCTACGAGCAGTACTTC CASSLASGYEQYF 13 . TRBV28 TRBD2 TRBJ2-7
TGTGCCACCAGTGAACTTAACAATGAGCAGTTCTTC CATSELNNEQFF 12 once TRBV24-1 . TRBJ2-1
TGTGCCAGCAGCCAAACGGACAGGAACCGTGGAAACACCATATATTTT CASSQTDRNRGNTIYF 16 . TRBV3-1/TRBV3-2 TRBD1 TRBJ1-3
TGTGCCAGCAGTGAACGGGGGGCTTGGTATGGAAACACCATATATTTT CASSERGAWYGNTIYF 16 once TRBV6-1 . TRBJ1-3
TGTGCCAGCAGTTTATTTCCGAATGAAAAACTGTTTTTT CASSLFPNEKLFF 13 . TRBV27 . TRBJ1-4
TGTGCAAGTCGCTTAGCCATAGGGACTAGCGGGAGCCAAGAGACCCAGTACTTC CASRLAIGTSGSQETQYF 18 . TRBV12-2 . TRBJ2-5
TGCGCCAGCAGCCAAGTATCAGGGAGGGGCAATCAGCCCCAGCATTTT CASSQVSGRGNQPQHF 16 . TRBV4-1 . TRBJ1-5